One sample yielded the 21 T cell receptor beta chains listed below, sequenced in a study of blood T cells in healthy people across ages. Sample-barcoded 5' priming and a J-beta primer mix drove a second PCR of 7 to 11 cycles. TCRdb analysed the 5' RACE reads with MiXCR anew, one entry per CDR3 protein. This sample has over 1,500,000 distinct CDR3 sequences, with 49% found just once. The sequencing sample was made of blood. These receptor sequences come from a woman aged 40 to 50 in good health.

The chain carries TRBV29-1 and TRBJ2-5, with 7 positions matching TRBD2. The CDR3 extends over 14 amino acids. Germline lookup yields CDR1 SQVTM and CDR2 ANQGSEA. Trimming took 4 bases from V and 4 from J; bases not matched to a gene: 9. CDR3 bases: TGCAGCGTTGGGAAAGCGGGGTTGAGAGAGACCCAGTACTTC. Its protein is CSVGKAGLRETQYF.

Details on this clonotype: An end of the junction does not agree with germline; a read error may underlie this. This sequence joins TRBV20-1 and TRBJ2-6; unclear D gene. Per germline, CDR1 DFQATT and CDR2 SNEGSKA (reference sequence). The CDR3 runs 15 residues. This CDR3 reads CSARDQSSEANVLTF. In DNA form, the CDR3 reads TGCAGTGCTAGAGATCAGAGCTCTGAGGCCAACGTCCTGACTTTC.

CDR3 sequence: CSAARSGGAIEQFF. The CDR3 DNA reads TGCAGTGCCGCACGGAGCGGGGGGGCGATTGAGCAGTTCTTC. The chain employs TRBV20-1 and TRBJ2-1; 10 positions match TRBD2. V lost 6 bases to trimming and J lost 9 bases; unmatched junction nucleotides: 11. This CDR3 comprises 14 residues. Germline CDR1 and CDR2: DFQATT and SNEGSKA (reference sequence).

This chain joins TRBV2 and TRBJ2-3; TRBD1 matches 8 bases. The CDR3 is made up of 12 amino acids. Germline assignment: CDR1 SNHLY and CDR2 FYNNEI. Losses at the gene ends were 9 bases for V and 6 bases for J; bases not matched to a gene: 5. CDR3 in amino acids: CARGQGRDTQYF. The DNA of the CDR3 is TGTGCCAGAGGACAGGGCAGGGATACGCAGTATTTT.

This clonotype was recorded a few times. The CDR3 loop is CASSYYQGLAGLEQYF. The CDR3 region has the DNA TGTGCCAGCAGTTACTACCAGGGACTAGCCGGATTGGAGCAGTACTTC. V and J are TRBV6-2 or TRBV6-3 and TRBJ2-5, with TRBD2 matching 9 bases. Trimming cost V 1 base and J 11 bases; bases outside gene matches: 14. The CDR3 contains 16 residues. Germline CDR1 MNHEY, CDR2 SVGEGT.

This sequence joins TRBV7-6 and TRBJ1-6, with D possibly being TRBD1 (5 bases). CDR1 and CDR2 from the germline V gene are SGHVS and FNYEAQ. V was pared by 1 base and J by 7 bases, with 17 bases between. The CDR3 loop spans 17 amino acids. CDR3 DNA: TGTGCCAGCAGCTTAGGGACAAAGGATGCTCGGAATTCACCCCTCCACTTT. This codes for CASSLGTKDARNSPLHF. The full variable domain, in which reference TRBV7-6 and TRBJ1-6 provide the parts outside the CDR3, is GAGVSQSPRYKVTKRGQDVALRCDPISGHVSLYWYRQALGQGPEFLTYFNYEAQQDKSGLPNDRFSAERPEGSISTLTIQRTEQRDSAMYRCASSLGTKDARNSPLHFGNGTRLTVT.

The CDR3 sequence: CASSLRASGDSYEQYF. CDR3 coding DNA: TGCGCCAGCAGCTTGAGGGCTAGCGGCGACTCCTACGAGCAGTACTTC. V is TRBV5-1 and J is TRBJ2-7; TRBD2 aligns across 7 bases. Germline CDR1 and CDR2: SGHRS and YFSETQ. This CDR3 is 16 amino acids long. Losses at the gene ends were 1 base for V and 0 bases for J; bases not matched to a gene: 7.

The sample holds a few counts of this clonotype. The chain combines TRBV7-2 with TRBJ1-4, with 7 bases that match TRBD1. Germline trimming cut 1 base from V and 5 bases from J; bases unmatched to any gene: 4. The V gene's germline CDR1 is SGHTA and CDR2 FQGNSA. The CDR3 is 15 amino acids. The CDR3 spells CASSLDGRGNEKLFF. In nucleotides, the CDR3 is TGTGCCAGCAGCTTAGATGGCAGGGGGAATGAAAAACTGTTTTTT.

Note on this clonotype: The junction does not match germline at one end; this may be a read error. The rearrangement uses TRBV9 and TRBJ2-7; 10 positions match TRBD2. The germline gives CDR1 SGDLS, CDR2 YYNGEE. This CDR3 is 15 amino acids long. The CDR3 sequence is CGSSVGLAASYEQYF. Here the CDR3 DNA reads TGTGGCAGCAGCGTAGGACTAGCGGCCTCCTACGAGCAGTACTTC. The whole variable domain, filled in from reference TRBV9 and TRBJ2-7, reads DSGVTQTPKHLITATGQRVTLRCSPRSGDLSVYWYQQSLDQGLQFLIQYYNGEERAKGNILERFSAQQFPDLHSELNLSSLELGDSALYFCGSSVGLAASYEQYFGPGTRLTVT.

The J gene is TRBJ1-5, the V gene TRBV7-8; no definite D call. This CDR3 has 13 residues. The germline V gene has CDR1 SGHVS and CDR2 FQNEAQ. Trimming stripped 1 base from V and 7 bases from J, with 8 bases between. CDR3 region: CASSLELIQPQHF. The CDR3 coding sequence is TGTGCCAGCAGCTTAGAATTAATACAGCCCCAGCATTTT.

V is TRBV6-5 and J is TRBJ2-5; 9 bases align to TRBD1. Trimming took 0 bases from V and 11 from J; bases not matched to a gene: 13. The CDR3 is 16 amino acids. Germline V gives CDR1 MNHEY, CDR2 SVGAGI. Here the CDR3 reads CASSYSGQGPYNEQYF. CDR3 sequence (DNA): TGTGCCAGCAGTTACTCCGGACAGGGGCCCTACAATGAGCAGTACTTC.

The rearrangement links TRBV6-6 to TRBJ2-1, with a possible D match to TRBD2 (6 bases). V dropped 8 bases and J dropped 3 bases, with 14 bases sitting between them. The CDR3 loop spans 14 amino acids. Germline V gene lookup returns CDR1 MNHNY and CDR2 SVGAGI (reference sequence). The CDR3 bases are TGTGCCAGCGGCGGGACGGGACGCTACAATGAGCAGTTCTTC. Amino acids: CASGGTGRYNEQFF.

Ten or more counts support this clonotype. The chain couples TRBV10-3 to TRBJ2-5; D remains unclear. Trimming took off 6 bases at V and 3 bases at J, with 5 bases between the two ends. Per the germline V gene, CDR1 is ENHRY and CDR2 is SYGVKD. This CDR3 has 11 amino acids. CDR3 amino acids: CAISAEETQYF. CDR3 nucleotide sequence: TGTGCCATCAGCGCTGAAGAGACCCAGTACTTC.

This clonotype was counted a single time. The J gene is TRBJ2-5, the V gene TRBV9, with TRBD2 matching over 8 bases. V was clipped by 4 bases and J by 11 bases; unmatched bases: 7. CDR3 length: 12 amino acids. Looked up from germline, CDR1 is SGDLS and CDR2 is YYNGEE. The CDR3 DNA sequence: TGTGCCAGCAGCCGCGTCGGGGGGGAGCAGTACTTC. Its translation is CASSRVGGEQYF.

The chain joins TRBV18 to TRBJ2-5, with a possible D match to TRBD2 (6 bases). This CDR3 is 14 amino acids long. Trimming left V 5 bases short and J 1 base short, with 11 bases between. Germline values: CDR1 KGHSH, CDR2 LQKENI. Here the CDR3 DNA reads TGTGCCAGCTCAAGGCGGGGTATCCAAGAGACCCAGTACTTC. Its translation: CASSRRGIQETQYF.

The rearrangement joins TRBV18 to TRBJ2-7; D is unresolved. Germline V gives CDR1 KGHSH, CDR2 LQKENI. The CDR3 has 12 residues. The V end lost 8 bases, the J end lost 1 base, and 9 bases lay between the germline ends. DNA for the CDR3: TGTGCCAGCGCGGCTGAGTCCTACGAGCAGTACTTC. As protein: CASAAESYEQYF. The full variable domain, completed using reference TRBV18 and TRBJ2-7, is NAGVMQNPRHLVRRRGQEARLRCSPMKGHSHVYWYRQLPEEGLKFMVYLQKENIIDESGMPKERFSAEFPKEGPSILRIQQVVRGDSAAYFCASAAESYEQYFGPGTRLTVT.

The CDR3 sequence is CASSPGTGKGQFF. CDR3 DNA sequence: TGTGCCAGCAGCCCAGGGACAGGGAAGGGGCAGTTCTTC. This rearrangement joins TRBV7-9 to TRBJ2-1, with TRBD1 matching over 9 bases. Trimming took 5 bases from V and 12 from J; bases not matched to a gene: 8. This CDR3 comprises 13 residues. Germline V lookup: CDR1 SEHNR, CDR2 FQNEAQ (reference sequence).

This clonotype has only a few counts. The chain carries TRBV5-5 and TRBJ2-3; tentatively, D is TRBD2 (6 bases). The CDR3 has 21 amino acids. The V gene's germline CDR1 is SGHKS and CDR2 YYEKEE (reference sequence). The V end lost 4 bases, the J end lost 0 bases, and 30 bases lay between the germline ends. The CDR3 DNA reads TGTGCCAGCAGCCTTTGGCCCCCCGGGAGAGAAAGGTCCACCAGCACAGATACGCAGTATTTT. Residues: CASSLWPPGRERSTSTDTQYF.

This clonotype was seen ten or more times. This rearrangement joins TRBV20-1 to TRBJ1-2; the match to TRBD1 covers 9 bases. CDR3 length equals 13 residues. The V gene's germline CDR1 is DFQATT and CDR2 SNEGSKA (reference sequence). Trimming took 5 bases from V and 4 from J; bases not matched to a gene: 5. CDR3 amino acids: CSARGQGGYGYTF. The CDR3 DNA sequence: TGCAGTGCTCGGGGACAGGGTGGCTATGGCTACACCTTC.

This clonotype occurred once. The V gene is TRBV7-2, the J gene TRBJ2-3, with 11 bases identical to TRBD2. Trimming at V came to 1 base and at J to 2 bases, leaving 8 bases not matched to a gene. Germline values: CDR1 SGHTA, CDR2 FQGNSA. This CDR3 has 18 residues. The CDR3 DNA follows: TGTACCAGCAGCTTAGTCGGGACTAGCGGAAGTCCCACAGATACGCAGTATTTT. It translates to CTSSLVGTSGSPTDTQYF.

The chain links TRBV6-5 to TRBJ2-5; TRBD2 is a possible D gene (5 bases). CDR3 length: 14 residues. Germline V CDR1 and CDR2: MNHEY, SVGAGI. V was clipped by 4 bases and J by 5 bases, with 14 bases between them. Here the CDR3 reads CASSSRGLLETQYF. The CDR3 DNA follows: TGTGCCAGCAGTTCTCGGGGTCTCTTGGAGACCCAGTACTTC.